The 17 T cell receptor beta chains reported below all come from one sample, sequenced in a study of cytomegalovirus exposure and HLA in healthy donors. The primer mix had 60 Vbeta and 13 Jbeta primers. The repertoire was sequenced with immunoSEQ multiplex PCR; TCRdb's copy has only in-frame clones and lacks some. The table lists about 160,000 clones, roughly 80% of them singletons. What was sequenced was PBMCs. The origin of the receptors is a female donor in good health and CMV-seronegative.

The chain is built from TRBV30 and TRBJ1-1; D remains ambiguous. V was cut by 4 bases and J by 2 bases, with 8 bases left in between. Germline V CDR1 and CDR2: GTSNPN, SVGIG (reference sequence). This CDR3 spans 12 amino acids. The CDR3 DNA reads TGTGCCTGGATTCGGGGTAACACTGAAGCTTTCTTT. The encoded protein is CAWIRGNTEAFF.

This clone showed up just a few times. The genes are TRBV18 and TRBJ1-4, with D unclear. The germline V and J ends were trimmed by 6 bases and 6 bases, with 14 bases remaining between them. CDR3 size: 14 residues. Germline V gene data show CDR1 as KGHSH and CDR2 as LQKENI. CDR3 coding DNA: TGTGCCAGCTCCCCGTTGGCAGGCCATGAAAAACTGTTTTTT. It specifies CASSPLAGHEKLFF.

The V call is TRBV19, the J call TRBJ2-4; the match to TRBD2 covers 8 bases. V lost 7 bases and J lost 3; bases outside the gene matches: 14. This CDR3 region has 17 residues. In germline, CDR1 is LNHDA, CDR2 SQIVND (reference sequence). The CDR3 here is CASTQGLAGYGKNIQYF. CDR3 nucleotides: TGTGCCAGTACCCAAGGGTTAGCGGGGTACGGCAAAAACATTCAGTACTTC.

This clone was recorded many times. The chain uses TRBV6-5 and TRBJ1-4; D is ambiguous. The CDR3 runs 14 residues. Germline loops: CDR1 MNHEY, CDR2 SVGAGI. Trimming took 4 bases from V and 5 from J, leaving 11 bases between them. The CDR3 loop reads CASSSWSANEKLFF. In DNA, the CDR3 is TGTGCCAGCAGTTCTTGGAGTGCGAATGAAAAACTGTTTTTT.

This clone was counted a few times. The junction departs from germline at one end; a sequencing error may be responsible. The CDR3 loop is CASSKDRSSGANGLTF. CDR3 bases: TGCGCCAGCAGCAAGGACAGATCCTCTGGGGCCAACGGCCTGACTTTC. This chain connects TRBV5-1 to TRBJ2-6; possible D gene TRBD1, 6 bases. The CDR3 is made up of 16 amino acids. Germline values: CDR1 SGHRS, CDR2 YFSETQ.

The genes are TRBV6-6 and TRBJ2-7; D is perhaps TRBD2 (5 bases). Deletions cut 8 bases from V and 1 base from J, with 12 bases between. Germline V gene data show CDR1 as MNHNY and CDR2 as SVGAGI (reference sequence). This CDR3 spans 13 amino acids. The CDR3 DNA is TGTGCCAGCCGCCCCAGCGGATCCTACGAGCAGTACTTC. Amino acids: CASRPSGSYEQYF.

This chain uses TRBV27 with TRBJ2-1, with 7 nucleotides matching TRBD2. Per germline, CDR1 MNHEY and CDR2 SMNVEV (reference sequence). The CDR3 is 14 amino acids. Germline trimming cut 5 bases from V and 5 bases from J; bases unmatched to any gene: 6. The CDR3 here is CASSPAGLNNEQFF. The CDR3 region has the DNA TGTGCCAGCAGTCCAGCGGGACTTAACAATGAGCAGTTCTTC.

The genes are TRBV27 and TRBJ2-7; 9 positions match TRBD1. The V and J ends lost 5 bases and 3 bases, in that order; junction bases with no gene match: 5. Germline V lookup: CDR1 MNHEY, CDR2 SMNVEV (reference sequence). This CDR3 is 14 amino acids long. The CDR3 protein is CASSRTGAHYEQYF. CDR3 sequence (DNA): TGTGCCAGCAGTCGGACAGGGGCCCACTACGAGCAGTACTTC.

The genes are TRBV6-4 and TRBJ2-4; no clear D. V was pared by 0 bases and J by 1 base, with 7 bases between. The CDR3 loop spans 15 amino acids. Looked up from germline, CDR1 is MRHNA and CDR2 is SNTAGT. DNA for the CDR3: TGTGCCAGCAGTGACTCCTCCCGGGCCAAAAACATTCAGTACTTC. Amino acids: CASSDSSRAKNIQYF.

The chain joins TRBV20-1 to TRBJ2-7; D possibly corresponds to TRBD2 (6 bases). The CDR3 runs to 10 residues. V gave up 5 bases and J gave up 12 bases, with 14 bases separating them. Germline V gene data show CDR1 as DFQATT and CDR2 as SNEGSKA (reference sequence). The CDR3 loop is CSARRDGGYF. As DNA, the CDR3 is TGCAGTGCTCGCCGGGACGGGGGGTACTTC.

The chain is built from TRBV30 and TRBJ1-5; D uncertain. This CDR3 contains 13 residues. Germline values: CDR1 GTSNPN, CDR2 SVGIG (reference sequence). Between the trimmed V and J ends, which lost 3 bases and 7 bases, there was a span of 13 bases. Here the CDR3 reads CAWSVRRRQPQHF. Written as DNA, the CDR3 is TGTGCCTGGAGCGTACGAAGGAGACAGCCCCAGCATTTT.

V usage is TRBV5-1 and J usage is TRBJ1-1; D uncertain. V was trimmed by 2 bases and J by 0 bases, leaving 11 bases between them. The CDR3 runs 15 residues. Germline loops: CDR1 SGHRS, CDR2 YFSETQ. The CDR3 loop reads CASSLLTDLNTEAFF. CDR3 DNA: TGCGCCAGCAGCTTACTTACGGACTTGAACACTGAAGCTTTCTTT.

The rearrangement links TRBV11-2 to TRBJ1-1, with 10 bases fitting TRBD1. Looked up from germline, CDR1 is SGHAT and CDR2 is FQNNGV. The CDR3 totals 17 residues. V lost 2 bases to trimming and J lost 3 bases; unmatched junction nucleotides: 9. The CDR3 loop is CASSLQGQGVRDTEAFF. The DNA of the CDR3 is TGTGCCAGCAGCTTACAAGGACAGGGGGTAAGGGACACTGAAGCTTTCTTT.

J is TRBJ2-5 and V is TRBV5-1; 8 bases are shared with TRBD2. The assigned J gene may be wrong: the sequence end matches TRBJ2-7 better. The CDR3 runs to 17 residues. CDR1 and CDR2 from the germline V gene are SGHRS and YFSETQ. The CDR3 is CASSLVLGGGRSYEQYF. CDR3 nucleotide sequence: TGCGCCAGCAGCTTGGTTCTGGGCGGGGGGAGATCCTACGAGCAGTACTTC.

The gene calls are TRBV23-1 and TRBJ2-1; TRBD2 matches at 14 bases. TRBV23-1 is classed as an ORF, of uncertain function. The J segment lost 2 bases and the V segment lost 0 bases, leaving 0 bases of the junction unmatched. This CDR3 has 17 residues. The CDR3 DNA follows: TGCGCCAGCAGTCAATCGGGACTAGCGGGAGCCTACAATGAGCAGTTCTTC. Protein sequence: CASSQSGLAGAYNEQFF.

V gene TRBV5-1 combines with J gene TRBJ2-2; possible D gene TRBD1, 6 bases. Germline CDR1 and CDR2: SGHRS and YFSETQ. V gave up 4 bases and J gave up 5 bases, with 9 bases separating them. This CDR3 has 13 residues. Here the CDR3 reads CASSRGGTGELFF. CDR3 in DNA: TGCGCCAGCAGCCGAGGGGGAACCGGGGAGCTGTTTTTT. The whole variable domain, filled in from reference TRBV5-1 and TRBJ2-2, reads KAGVTQTPRYLIKTRGQQVTLSCSPISGHRSVSWYQQTPGQGLQFLFEYFSETQRNKGNFPGRFSGRQFSNSRSEMNVSTLELGDSALYLCASSRGGTGELFFGEGSRLTVL.

The genes are TRBV9 and TRBJ2-4; tentative D call: TRBD2 (7 bases). CDR1 is SGDLS, CDR2 YYNGEE, per germline. This CDR3 is 17 amino acids long. Trimming removed 3 bases at V and 2 bases at J, with 18 bases between. Here the CDR3 reads CASSGRGGAEPKNIQYF. The CDR3 bases are TGTGCCAGCAGCGGAAGGGGGGGGGCGGAGCCCAAAAACATTCAGTACTTC.